This paragraph covers one T cell receptor (beta chain) sequence. The source of the sample is a study of blood T cell repertoires in COVID-19. Overall study: Collection of acute and convalescent COVID-19 samples took place in the United States, Italy and Spain. T cells, B-cell-depleted T cells, or PBMCs provided the cDNA or gDNA that served as material.

Trimming cost V 1 base and J 0 bases, with 9 bases left between them. The germline V gene encodes CDR1 LGHDT and CDR2 YNNKEL (reference sequence). CDR3 size: 15 residues. Source study methods: Amplification from reference gene primers served as the basis for estimated nucleated cell counts. TCRdb keeps only in-frame clones here, not all; method: immunoSEQ multiplex PCR. That table furnishes V, J and clone size, whereas the DNA furnished D and trimming. The sample records some 190,000 clones, more than 85% being singletons. The chain combines TRBV3-1 (or the pseudogene TRBV3-2) with TRBJ1-1; D possibly corresponds to TRBD1 (5 bases). Source material: peripheral blood. This TCR derives from a man aged 25 to 45 with acute or convalescent COVID-19. This CDR3 is CASSQGKGMNTEAFF. The DNA for the CDR3 is TGTGCCAGCAGCCAAGGGAAGGGGATGAACACTGAAGCTTTCTTT.